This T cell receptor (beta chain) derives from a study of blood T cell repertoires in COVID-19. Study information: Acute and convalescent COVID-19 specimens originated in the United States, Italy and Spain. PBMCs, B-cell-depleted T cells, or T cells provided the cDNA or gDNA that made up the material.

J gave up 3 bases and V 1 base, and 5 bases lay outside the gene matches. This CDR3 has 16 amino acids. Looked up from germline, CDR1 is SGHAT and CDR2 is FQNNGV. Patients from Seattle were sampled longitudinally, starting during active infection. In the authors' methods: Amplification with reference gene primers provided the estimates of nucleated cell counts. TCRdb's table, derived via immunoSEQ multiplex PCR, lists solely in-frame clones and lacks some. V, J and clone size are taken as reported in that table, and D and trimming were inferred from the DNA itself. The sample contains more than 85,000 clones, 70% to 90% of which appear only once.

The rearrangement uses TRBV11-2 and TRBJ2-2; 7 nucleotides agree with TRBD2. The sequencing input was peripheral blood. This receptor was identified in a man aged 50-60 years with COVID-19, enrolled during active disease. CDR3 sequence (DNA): TGTGCCAGCAGCTTAGTCTTGGCGGGAGACACCGGGGAGCTGTTTTTT. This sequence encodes CASSLVLAGDTGELFF.